These 6 T cell receptor beta chains were sequenced from one sample in a study of CD8 T cells in Susac syndrome. The RNA input was 0.5 to 1 ug, and it was reverse transcribed with random hexamers. TCRdb analysed the immunoSEQ multiplex PCR reads with MiXCR anew, one entry per CDR3 protein. The sample comprises around 180,000 distinct CDR3 sequences, approximately 93% of which are singletons, and approximately 0.094% rests with the top ten. The sequenced sample consisted of CD4+ T cells from PBMCs. The receptors stem from a human donor with multiple sclerosis.

This clonotype was seen just once. The chain links TRBV9 to TRBJ2-3, with D possibly called TRBD1 or TRBD2 (6 bases each). V lost 0 bases and J lost 3, with 14 bases in between. The CDR3 has 16 residues. Germline CDR1 and CDR2: SGDLS and YYNGEE. The CDR3 nucleotides are TGTGCCAGCAGCGTAGCGGTGGGGGGCCCAACAGATACGCAGTATTTT. Translation: CASSVAVGGPTDTQYF.

The chain recombines TRBV5-1 with TRBJ2-1; TRBD2 matches at 12 bases. The junction had 16 bases not matched to a gene; V was cut back by 5 bases and J by 4 bases. This CDR3 contains 19 residues. Germline lookup yields CDR1 SGHRS and CDR2 YFSETQ. The CDR3 protein is CASRLRTSGTPPLYNEQFF. The DNA of the CDR3 is TGCGCCAGCAGGCTAAGGACTAGCGGGACCCCCCCCCTTTACAATGAGCAGTTCTTC.

The rearrangement joins TRBV20-1 to TRBJ1-2; tentative D call: TRBD1 (5 bases). The CDR3 totals 14 residues. Germline V gene lookup returns CDR1 DFQATT and CDR2 SNEGSKA (reference sequence). V was clipped by 1 base and J by 8 bases, with 17 bases between them. The CDR3 DNA is TGCAGTGCTAGAGGGGTAGGGGAAACGTGGGGCTACACCTTC. Amino acids: CSARGVGETWGYTF.

The chain uses TRBV5-1 and TRBJ2-6; D tentatively reads TRBD1 or TRBD2 (6 bases each). V gave up 4 bases and J gave up 2 bases, with 22 bases separating them. This CDR3 region has 19 residues. Germline V CDR1 and CDR2: SGHRS, YFSETQ. Here the CDR3 reads CASSTPRGGFLAGANVLTF. As DNA, the CDR3 is TGCGCCAGCAGCACTCCCAGGGGAGGCTTTTTAGCTGGGGCCAACGTCCTGACTTTC.

The chain combines TRBV4-3 with TRBJ1-2; 8 bases fit TRBD1. The CDR3 is 16 amino acids. J lost 3 bases, V lost 0 bases, and 6 bases had no gene match. Germline V gene sequence: CDR1 LGHNA, CDR2 YSLEER. The CDR3 region has the DNA TGCGCCAGCAGCCAAGATTGGCGGGGACAGGACTATGGCTACACCTTC. The encoded protein is CASSQDWRGQDYGYTF.

This chain uses TRBV3-1 with TRBJ1-2; TRBD1 matches 8 bases. J gave up 6 bases and V 0 bases, and 12 bases lay outside the gene matches. This CDR3 is built from 17 residues. Looked up from germline, CDR1 is LGHDT and CDR2 is YNNKEL (reference sequence). CDR3 in amino acids: CASSQDPLDREEDGYTF. CDR3 sequence (DNA): TGTGCCAGCAGCCAAGATCCTTTGGACAGGGAGGAAGATGGCTACACCTTC.